The rows below give T cell receptor beta chains drawn from one sample of a study of blood T cell repertoires in COVID-19. Assay: immunoSEQ multiplex PCR; the TCRdb copy retains only in-frame clones and omits some. The sample carries around 97,000 clones, about 87% recorded once. Sequences were obtained from peripheral blood. These receptors were taken from a human donor in a cohort sampled during active COVID-19. Each CDR3 is given with its conserved first and last residue. Fields, in order: V gene, clone size, J gene, D gene, CDR3 protein, CDR3 DNA. D genes are given only for firm matches. Rows may omit the clone size; those that give it use once, few, many or a size class.

TRBV4-1	few	TRBJ2-3	TRBD2	CASSQDSVSGALRGTQYF	TGCGCCAGCAGCCAAGATTCGGTCAGCGGGGCCCTGCGGGGAACGCAGTATTTT
TRBV9	.	TRBJ2-7	TRBD1	CASSVATGGREQYF	TGTGCCAGCAGCGTAGCTACAGGGGGGCGCGAGCAGTACTTC
TRBV28	.	TRBJ2-2	TRBD2	CASGRGATGELFF	TGTGCCAGCGGGAGGGGCGCCACCGGGGAGCTGTTTTTT
TRBV28	few	TRBJ2-3	TRBD2	CASSEAGGMSTDTQYF	TGTGCCAGCAGCGAAGCGGGAGGGATGAGCACAGATACGCAGTATTTT
TRBV7-2	.	TRBJ1-5	.	CASSFMRAFNQPQHF	TGTGCCAGCAGCTTCATGAGGGCCTTCAATCAGCCCCAGCATTTT
TRBV28	.	TRBJ2-3	.	CASSNALVADTQYF	TGTGCCAGCAGTAACGCGCTAGTGGCAGATACGCAGTATTTT
TRBV5-1	.	TRBJ2-1	.	CASSLVGSGYNEQFF	TGCGCCAGCAGCTTGGTAGGTAGCGGCTACAATGAGCAGTTCTTC
TRBV19	.	TRBJ2-2	.	CASSIRAGTGELFF	TGTGCCAGTAGTATTCGGGCGGGCACCGGGGAGCTGTTTTTT
TRBV19	.	TRBJ2-5	.	CASSIRPNGAQYF	TGTGCCAGTAGTATAAGGCCGAACGGGGCCCAGTACTTC
TRBV11-3	.	TRBJ1-1	TRBD1	CASSSNRGANTEAFF	TGTGCCAGCAGCTCCAACAGGGGTGCGAACACTGAAGCTTTCTTT
TRBV28	.	TRBJ2-4	.	CASSLGSSGRGIQYF	TGTGCCAGCAGTTTAGGTAGTAGTGGGCGGGGCATTCAGTACTTC
TRBV3-1/TRBV3-2	.	TRBJ2-7	TRBD2	CASSPGVGLAGGSPYEQYF	TGTGCCAGCAGCCCGGGCGTGGGACTAGCGGGAGGGAGTCCCTACGAGCAGTACTTC
TRBV7-3	.	TRBJ2-3	TRBD1	CASSPQGARTDTQYF	TGTGCCAGCAGCCCCCAGGGGGCGAGAACAGATACGCAGTATTTT
TRBV9	.	TRBJ2-7	.	CASSLGLARGSYEQYF	TGTGCCAGCAGCCTAGGTCTAGCGAGAGGGTCCTACGAGCAGTACTTC
TRBV9	.	TRBJ1-5	.	CASSVQGEVDQPQHF	TGTGCCAGCAGCGTACAGGGTGAGGTAGATCAGCCCCAGCATTTT
TRBV7-2	.	TRBJ2-1	.	CASSLGGWINEQFF	TGTGCCAGCAGCTTAGGAGGTTGGATCAATGAGCAGTTCTTC
TRBV28	.	TRBJ2-3	TRBD2	CASRTSGRPLIITDTQYF	TGTGCCAGCAGGACTAGCGGGAGGCCCTTGATAATCACAGATACGCAGTATTTT
TRBV7-2	.	TRBJ2-1	TRBD2	CASSRAGGFYNEQFF	TGTGCCAGCAGCCGGGCGGGAGGCTTCTACAATGAGCAGTTCTTC
TRBV27	.	TRBJ1-1	TRBD1	CASSRQGGATEAFF	TGTGCCAGCAGTCGACAGGGGGGGGCCACTGAAGCTTTCTTT
TRBV6-2/TRBV6-3	.	TRBJ2-5	TRBD2	CASSYLAGRDPETQYF	TGTGCCAGCAGTTATCTAGCGGGACGGGATCCCGAGACCCAGTACTTC
TRBV5-1	.	TRBJ2-7	.	CASSLASNAGAGATYEQYF	TGCGCCAGCAGCTTGGCCTCAAATGCAGGGGCAGGGGCGACCTACGAGCAGTACTTC
TRBV6-1	.	TRBJ2-3	.	CASSEGIGRLQYF	TGTGCCAGCAGTGAAGGAATCGGGAGATTGCAGTATTTT
TRBV29-1	.	TRBJ2-7	TRBD1	CSVEWGQGYEQYF	TGCAGCGTTGAGTGGGGACAGGGCTACGAGCAGTACTTC
TRBV7-9	few	TRBJ2-1	TRBD2	CASSLVIAGVYEQFF	TGTGCCAGCAGCTTAGTTATAGCGGGAGTTTATGAGCAGTTCTTC
TRBV28	.	TRBJ2-7	.	CASSSPDSPSYEQYF	TGTGCCAGCAGTTCCCCCGACAGTCCTTCCTACGAGCAGTACTTC
TRBV9	.	TRBJ2-7	.	CASSVSPGSGYEQYF	TGTGCCAGCAGCGTATCCCCGGGGTCGGGCTACGAGCAGTACTTC
TRBV7-9	.	TRBJ2-2	.	CASSPAAVNTGELFF	TGTGCCAGCAGCCCAGCGGCAGTTAACACCGGGGAGCTGTTTTTT
TRBV7-2	.	TRBJ1-2	.	CASSLRGYGYTF	TGTGCCAGCAGTCTCCGAGGGTATGGCTACACCTTC
TRBV27	.	TRBJ1-2	TRBD1	CASSHTGTGNGGYTF	TGTGCCAGCAGTCACACCGGGACAGGGAACGGTGGCTACACCTTC
TRBV19	.	TRBJ1-5	.	CASSIVWKLDRQIFDHSNQPQHF	TGTGCCAGTAGTATAGTGTGGAAGCTGGACAGACAAATATTCGACCATAGCAATCAGCCCCAGCATTTT
TRBV7-7	.	TRBJ2-1	TRBD2	CASSLDGTSGSSEQFF	TGTGCCAGCAGCTTAGATGGGACTAGCGGGAGTTCTGAGCAGTTCTTC
TRBV4-2	.	TRBJ2-7	.	CASSPGSPVTYEQYF	TGTGCCAGCAGCCCTGGTTCCCCGGTAACCTACGAGCAGTACTTC
TRBV2	few	TRBJ2-7	TRBD2	CASSDVDRLAGVYEQYF	TGTGCCAGCAGTGACGTCGATCGACTAGCGGGAGTCTACGAGCAGTACTTC
TRBV27	once	TRBJ2-7	.	CASSPYAGDGEQYF	TGTGCCAGCAGTCCCTACGCTGGAGACGGGGAGCAGTACTTC
TRBV11-2	.	TRBJ1-1	TRBD1	CASSLVGRGLITEAFF	TGTGCCAGCAGCTTGGTCGGCAGGGGGCTGATCACTGAAGCTTTCTTT
TRBV6-4	.	TRBJ2-1	.	CASSEIIGLGEQFF	TGTGCCAGCAGTGAGATTATAGGACTCGGTGAGCAGTTCTTC
TRBV7-8	.	TRBJ1-5	.	CASSIRGYSNQPQHF	TGTGCCAGCAGCATCCGGGGGTATAGCAATCAGCCCCAGCATTTT
TRBV28	.	TRBJ2-2	.	CASGSTGQISSWNTGELFF	TGTGCCAGCGGATCGACAGGCCAAATTTCGTCCTGGAACACCGGGGAGCTGTTTTTT
TRBV6-5	once	TRBJ1-6	.	CASKRTENSPLHF	TGTGCCAGCAAGAGGACAGAAAATTCACCCCTCCACTTT
TRBV7-2	.	TRBJ2-7	.	CASSLSRTEIYEQYF	TGTGCCAGCAGCTTAAGTCGGACAGAAATTTACGAGCAGTACTTC
TRBV4-1	.	TRBJ2-7	.	CASSQVDSSYEQYF	TGCGCCAGCAGCCAAGTGGACAGTAGCTACGAGCAGTACTTC
TRBV28	.	TRBJ1-3	TRBD1	CASSNPGQVISGNTIYF	TGTGCCAGCAGTAATCCGGGACAGGTGATCTCTGGAAACACCATATATTTT
TRBV4-1	.	TRBJ1-1	.	CASSQAKNTEAFF	TGCGCCAGCAGCCAAGCCAAGAACACTGAAGCTTTCTTT
TRBV9	.	TRBJ2-1	TRBD2	CASSTPGGYHEQFF	TGTGCCAGCAGCACCCCGGGGGGGTACCATGAGCAGTTCTTC
TRBV15	.	TRBJ2-1	.	CATSRNPGTNEQFF	TGTGCCACCAGCAGAAACCCCGGGACTAATGAGCAGTTCTTC
TRBV12-3/TRBV12-4	few	TRBJ1-2	TRBD1	CASSTGVSYGYTF	TGTGCCAGCAGTACAGGGGTGAGCTATGGCTACACCTTC
TRBV5-1	once	TRBJ1-2	TRBD1	CASSPRPDRVAYGYTF	TGCGCCAGCAGCCCGAGGCCTGACAGGGTCGCCTATGGCTACACCTTC
TRBV28	.	TRBJ2-1	TRBD2	CASSIGRFNEQFF	TGTGCCAGCAGTATCGGGAGGTTTAATGAGCAGTTCTTC
TRBV2	once	TRBJ1-1	TRBD1	CASSRTGVNTEAFF	TGTGCCAGCAGTCGGACAGGGGTGAACACTGAAGCTTTCTTT
TRBV6-5	.	TRBJ2-1	TRBD1	CASSRDSGPYNEQFF	TGTGCCAGCAGTCGGGACAGCGGCCCCTACAATGAGCAGTTCTTC
TRBV6-5	.	TRBJ2-2	.	CASRRGSDTGELFF	TGTGCCAGCAGAAGGGGTTCGGACACCGGGGAGCTGTTTTTT
TRBV28	once	TRBJ2-4	TRBD1	CASSSPTGGLDIQYF	TGTGCCAGCAGTTCCCCGACAGGGGGCTTGGACATTCAGTACTTC
TRBV12-3/TRBV12-4	.	TRBJ2-7	TRBD1	CASRPGTARQYF	TGTGCCAGCAGACCCGGGACAGCCCGTCAGTACTTC